These 11 T cell receptor beta chains originate from one sample sequenced in a study of blood T cell repertoires in COVID-19. Sequencing used immunoSEQ multiplex PCR; TCRdb keeps in-frame clones, though not all of them. The repertoire holds over 150,000 clones, with about 89% as singletons. Input material: peripheral blood. The receptor source for this set is a man aged 50 to 60 with acute or convalescent COVID-19.

Here the CDR3 DNA reads TGCGCCAGCAGCCAAGAGGTGATTAGCGGGCATGAGCAGTTCTTC. Translating it yields CASSQEVISGHEQFF. The chain employs TRBV4-1 and TRBJ2-1; 7 positions agree with TRBD2. The CDR3 extends over 15 amino acids. Per the germline V gene, CDR1 is MGHRA and CDR2 is YSYEKL. V lost 0 bases to trimming and J lost 8 bases; unmatched junction nucleotides: 7.

The V call is TRBV13, the J call TRBJ2-5, with TRBD2 matching over 8 bases. There are 15 residues in the CDR3. After removal of 8 bases from V and 0 bases from J, the junction contained 8 bases not matched to a gene. Germline V gives CDR1 PRHDT, CDR2 FYEKMQ (reference sequence). CDR3 protein: CASSTSGRNQETQYF. Here the CDR3 DNA reads TGTGCCAGCTCAACGAGCGGGAGAAACCAAGAGACCCAGTACTTC.

The rearrangement uses TRBV6-4 and TRBJ2-1; perhaps TRBD2 as D (6 bases). The CDR3 is made up of 13 amino acids. Germline V gene data show CDR1 as MRHNA and CDR2 as SNTAGT. Trimming took off 0 bases at V and 10 bases at J, with 10 bases between the two ends. CDR3 sequence: CASSDSGGREQFF. As DNA, the CDR3 is TGTGCCAGCAGTGACTCGGGAGGACGGGAGCAGTTCTTC.

This clone was seen a handful of times. This rearrangement joins TRBV6-4 to TRBJ2-7; TRBD1 matches 10 bases. The CDR3 is 16 amino acids. Germline lookup yields CDR1 MRHNA and CDR2 SNTAGT. The J segment lost 1 base and the V segment lost 6 bases, leaving 9 bases of the junction unmatched. In nucleotides, the CDR3 is TGTGCCAGCAGCCACCCCCGGGACAGGGGTTCCTACGAGCAGTACGTC. It specifies CASSHPRDRGSYEQYV.

V is TRBV6-6 and J is TRBJ2-7, with 7 bases aligning to TRBD2. This CDR3 region has 13 residues. V lost 10 bases to trimming and J lost 4 bases; unmatched junction nucleotides: 10. CDR1 is MNHNY and CDR2 is SVGAGI in the germline V gene (reference sequence). Written as DNA, the CDR3 is TGTGCCACCACCTTAGCCGGGGGGTACGAGCAGTACGTC. Translated, it gives CATTLAGGYEQYV.

The chain joins TRBV7-2 to TRBJ2-2, with 15 bases aligning to TRBD2. This CDR3 spans 16 amino acids. The germline CDR1 and CDR2 sequences are SGHTA and FQGNSA. V lost 5 bases, J lost 5 bases, and 3 bases stayed unmatched. The CDR3 reads CASSGGLAGGTGELFF. CDR3 DNA: TGTGCCAGCAGCGGCGGACTAGCGGGGGGGACCGGGGAGCTGTTTTTT.

The V call is TRBV18, the J call TRBJ1-6; possibly TRBD1 for D (6 bases). Trimming left V 3 bases short and J 9 bases short, with 12 bases between. Germline loops: CDR1 KGHSH, CDR2 LQKENI. This CDR3 region has 14 residues. CDR3 loop: CASSPGQPSSPLHF. The CDR3 bases are TGTGCCAGCTCACCTGGACAGCCCAGTTCACCCCTCCACTTT.

The chain is built from TRBV10-3 and TRBJ2-5, with 11 positions matching TRBD2. The J segment lost 2 bases and the V segment lost 6 bases, leaving 5 bases of the junction unmatched. This CDR3 is built from 15 residues. Germline CDR1 ENHRY, CDR2 SYGVKD. CDR3: CAIRGTSGRQETQYF. The CDR3 DNA sequence: TGTGCCATCAGGGGGACTAGCGGACGACAAGAGACCCAGTACTTC.

The gene calls are TRBV7-3 and TRBJ2-3; 7 nucleotides agree with TRBD2. V lost 3 bases to trimming and J lost 3 bases; unmatched junction nucleotides: 6. CDR3 length equals 15 residues. Germline CDR1 reads SGHTA; CDR2 reads FQGTGA. The chain's CDR3 is CASSFVGGGTDTQYF. The CDR3, as DNA: TGTGCCAGCAGCTTTGTGGGCGGGGGAACAGATACGCAGTATTTT.

J is TRBJ2-3 and V is TRBV11-2; no firm D call. Trimming removed 3 bases at V and 0 bases at J, with 7 bases between. CDR3 length: 14 residues. From germline, CDR1 is SGHAT and CDR2 FQNNGV. CDR3 sequence reads: CASSFRASTDTQYF. The CDR3 DNA sequence: TGTGCCAGCAGCTTCCGCGCTAGCACAGATACGCAGTATTTT.

The rearrangement joins TRBV5-5 to TRBJ1-5; no reliable D call. The CDR3 totals 13 residues. From germline, CDR1 is SGHKS and CDR2 YYEKEE (reference sequence). V lost 3 bases and J 7 bases, leaving 11 bases between the germline ends. CDR3 region: CASSSSVLQPQHF. The CDR3 nucleotides are TGTGCCAGCAGCTCTAGTGTCTTACAGCCCCAGCATTTT.